This T cell receptor beta chain is from a study of shared clonotypes between healthy human individuals. Study-level points and caveats: Naive subsets usually exceeded memory subsets in estimated richness.

A word on this clone: The target antigen is unknown.

Repertoires were generated with immunoSEQ multiplex PCR, while TCRdb's copy carries only in-frame clones and drops some. This table has about 2,200,000 clones, about 93% appearing once. J was trimmed by 5 bases and V by 5 bases; bases with no gene match: 7. This CDR3 contains 14 residues. Germline loops: CDR1 ENHRY, CDR2 SYGVKD. Terminally differentiated effector memory CD45RA+ cells were left out of the naive CD8 fraction, which was CD45RO-negative and positively selected for CCR7. Source material: naive CD8+ T cells from PBMCs. V usage is TRBV10-3 and J usage is TRBJ1-2; 8 bases are a match to TRBD1. This receptor was obtained from a man aged 18 to 35 in good health. Some clones in this sample may be carry-over from other donors' samples. The DNA of the CDR3 is TGTGCCATCAGTTCCCAGGGGGCCGTTTATGGCTACACCTTC. Translation gives CAISSQGAVYGYTF.